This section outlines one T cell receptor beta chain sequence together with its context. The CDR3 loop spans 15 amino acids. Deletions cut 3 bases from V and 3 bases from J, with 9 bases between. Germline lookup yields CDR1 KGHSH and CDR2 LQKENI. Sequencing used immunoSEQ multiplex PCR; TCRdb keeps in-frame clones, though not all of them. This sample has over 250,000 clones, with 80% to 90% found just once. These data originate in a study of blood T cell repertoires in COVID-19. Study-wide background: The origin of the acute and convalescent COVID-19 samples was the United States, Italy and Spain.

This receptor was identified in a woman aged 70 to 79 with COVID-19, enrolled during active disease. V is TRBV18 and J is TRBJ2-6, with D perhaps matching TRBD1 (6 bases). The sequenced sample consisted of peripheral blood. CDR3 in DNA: TGTGCCAGCTCACCTGGGGGCGGTGGGGCCAACGTCCTGACTTTC. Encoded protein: CASSPGGGGANVLTF.